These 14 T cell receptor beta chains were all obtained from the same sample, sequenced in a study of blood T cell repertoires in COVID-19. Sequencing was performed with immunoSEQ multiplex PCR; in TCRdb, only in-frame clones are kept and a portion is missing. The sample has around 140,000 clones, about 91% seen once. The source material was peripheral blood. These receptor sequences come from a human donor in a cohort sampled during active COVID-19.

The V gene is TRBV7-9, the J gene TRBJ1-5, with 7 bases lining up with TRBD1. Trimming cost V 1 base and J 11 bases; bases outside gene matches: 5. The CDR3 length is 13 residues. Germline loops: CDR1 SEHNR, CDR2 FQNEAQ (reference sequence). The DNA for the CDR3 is TGTGCCAGCAGCTTAGATCCAGGGGGGTCCCAGCATTTT. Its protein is CASSLDPGGSQHF.

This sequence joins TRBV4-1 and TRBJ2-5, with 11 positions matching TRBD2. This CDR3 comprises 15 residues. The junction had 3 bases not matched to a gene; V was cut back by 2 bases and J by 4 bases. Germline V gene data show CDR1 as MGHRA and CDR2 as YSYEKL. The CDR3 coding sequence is TGCGCCAGCAGCCAATATAGCGGGGGGGCAGAGACCCAGTACTTC. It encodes CASSQYSGGAETQYF.

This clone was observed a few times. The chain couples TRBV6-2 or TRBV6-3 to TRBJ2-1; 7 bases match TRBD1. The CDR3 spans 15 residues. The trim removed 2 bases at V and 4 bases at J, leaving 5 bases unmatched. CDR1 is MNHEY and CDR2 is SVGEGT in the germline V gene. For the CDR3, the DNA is TGTGCCAGCAGTTACAGACAGGGTCCATACAATGAGCAGTTCTTC. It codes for CASSYRQGPYNEQFF.

The CDR3 loop reads CAWSVNRDDQPQHF. CDR3 in DNA: TGTGCCTGGAGTGTAAACAGGGACGATCAGCCCCAGCATTTT. The chain links TRBV30 to TRBJ1-5, with D tentatively TRBD1 (6 bases). CDR1 is GTSNPN, CDR2 SVGIG, per germline (reference sequence). Between the trimmed V and J ends, which lost 0 bases and 5 bases, there was a span of 11 bases. The CDR3 is 14 amino acids.

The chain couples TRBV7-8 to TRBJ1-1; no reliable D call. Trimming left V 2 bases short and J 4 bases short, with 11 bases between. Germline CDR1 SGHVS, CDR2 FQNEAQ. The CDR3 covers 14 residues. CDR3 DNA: TGTGCCAGCAGCTTACAGGACTGGGGCACTGAAGCTTTCTTT. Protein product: CASSLQDWGTEAFF.

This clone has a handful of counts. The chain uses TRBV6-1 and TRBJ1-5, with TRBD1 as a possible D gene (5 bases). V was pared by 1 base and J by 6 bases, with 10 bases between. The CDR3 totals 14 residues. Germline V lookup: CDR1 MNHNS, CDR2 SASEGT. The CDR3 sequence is CASSEGAGFQPQHF. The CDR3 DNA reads TGTGCCAGCAGTGAAGGAGCAGGGTTTCAGCCCCAGCATTTT.

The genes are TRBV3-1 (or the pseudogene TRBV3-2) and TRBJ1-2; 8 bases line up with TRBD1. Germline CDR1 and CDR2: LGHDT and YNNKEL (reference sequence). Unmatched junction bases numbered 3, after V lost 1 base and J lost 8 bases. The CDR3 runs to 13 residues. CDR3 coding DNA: TGTGCCAGCAGCCAAGGACAGGGGACGGGCTACACCTTC. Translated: CASSQGQGTGYTF.

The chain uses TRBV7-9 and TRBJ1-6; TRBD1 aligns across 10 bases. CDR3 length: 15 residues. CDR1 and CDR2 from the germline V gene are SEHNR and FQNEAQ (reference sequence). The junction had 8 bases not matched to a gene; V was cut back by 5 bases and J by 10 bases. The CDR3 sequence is CASSPRQGAESPLHF. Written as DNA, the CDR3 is TGTGCCAGCAGCCCCAGACAGGGGGCTGAGTCACCCCTCCACTTT.

The CDR3 sequence: CATSDFTGTGGYEQYF. The CDR3 DNA reads TGTGCCACCAGTGATTTCACCGGGACAGGAGGCTACGAGCAGTACTTC. V and J are TRBV24-1 and TRBJ2-7, with 8 bases fitting TRBD1. The CDR3 consists of 16 residues. Germline CDR1 reads KGHDR; CDR2 reads SFDVKD. J lost 3 bases, V lost 1 base, and 7 bases had no gene match.

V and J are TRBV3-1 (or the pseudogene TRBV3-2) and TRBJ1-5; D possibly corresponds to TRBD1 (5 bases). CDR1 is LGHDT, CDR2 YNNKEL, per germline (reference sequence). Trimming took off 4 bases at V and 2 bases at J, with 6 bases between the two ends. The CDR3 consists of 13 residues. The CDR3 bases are TGTGCCAGCAGCCTCAGGGGCAATCAGCCCCAGCATTTT. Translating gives CASSLRGNQPQHF.

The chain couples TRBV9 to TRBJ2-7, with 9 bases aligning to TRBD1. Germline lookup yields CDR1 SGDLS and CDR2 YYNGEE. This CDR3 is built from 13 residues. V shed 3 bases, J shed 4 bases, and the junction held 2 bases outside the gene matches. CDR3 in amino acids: CASSAGTGYEQYF. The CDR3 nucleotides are TGTGCCAGCAGCGCCGGGACAGGGTACGAGCAGTACTTC. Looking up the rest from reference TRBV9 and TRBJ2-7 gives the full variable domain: DSGVTQTPKHLITATGQRVTLRCSPRSGDLSVYWYQQSLDQGLQFLIQYYNGEERAKGNILERFSAQQFPDLHSELNLSSLELGDSALYFCASSAGTGYEQYFGPGTRLTVT.

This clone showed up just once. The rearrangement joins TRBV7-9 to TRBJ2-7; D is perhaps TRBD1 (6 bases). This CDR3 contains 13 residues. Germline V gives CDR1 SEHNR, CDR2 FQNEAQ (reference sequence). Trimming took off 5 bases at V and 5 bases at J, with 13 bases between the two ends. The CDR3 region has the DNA TGTGCCAGCAGCCCCCGGGACATCGACGAGCAGTACTTC. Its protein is CASSPRDIDEQYF.

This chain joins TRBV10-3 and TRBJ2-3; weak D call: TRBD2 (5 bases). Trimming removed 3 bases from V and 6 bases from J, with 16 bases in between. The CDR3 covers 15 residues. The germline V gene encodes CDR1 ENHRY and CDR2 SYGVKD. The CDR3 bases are TGTGCCATCAGTGACCAGGAATCCCGAGGGGATACGCAGTATTTT. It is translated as CAISDQESRGDTQYF.

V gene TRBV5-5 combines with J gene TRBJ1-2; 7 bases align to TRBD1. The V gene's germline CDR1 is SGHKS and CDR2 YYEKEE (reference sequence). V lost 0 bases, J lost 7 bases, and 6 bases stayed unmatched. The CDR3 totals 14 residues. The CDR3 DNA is TGTGCCAGCAGCTTGGACAGGGGATCTGCTGGCTACACCTTC. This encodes CASSLDRGSAGYTF.